Presented here are 21 T cell receptor beta chains from one specimen sequenced in a study of Graves' ophthalmopathy and Graves' hyperthyroidism listed by TCRdb under 2018. TCRdb lists the instrument as Illumina HiSeq 2000. For repertoire sequencing, TCR beta CDR3 regions were amplified from RNA transcripts. The first round was an RT-PCR using HTBI primers with the Qiagen OneStep RT-PCR kit, and this first round was followed by a second-round multiplex PCR, then size selection and purification. The public reads were run again by TCRdb, first through fastp at Q25 and then through MiXCR, and only productive beta chains were kept. Identical CDR3 protein sequences are pooled into one entry, listed with their most common genes and DNA. This sample has around 1.1 million distinct CDR3 sequences in its table, and about 36% of those were observed once. The ten largest clones add up to roughly 11% of the sample.

The sequenced sample was peripheral blood or thyroid tissue (not recorded which). Receptor source: an adult man with Graves' hyperthyroidism.

Ten or more counts support this clonotype. V usage is TRBV12-3 or TRBV12-4 and J usage is TRBJ2-5, with TRBD1 as a possible D gene (6 bases). V was pared by 6 bases and J by 5 bases, with 10 bases between. The CDR3 runs to 12 residues. The DNA of the CDR3 is TGTGCCAGCAGCCGGACAGATGAGACCCAGTACTTC. The encoded protein is CASSRTDETQYF.

In this sample, this clonotype turned up many times. The chain couples TRBV5-8 to TRBJ2-6; a weak D match, TRBD2 (5 bases). V lost 1 base, J lost 0 bases, and 11 bases lay in between. The CDR3 has 17 residues. From germline, CDR1 is SGHTS and CDR2 YDEGEE. The CDR3 region has the DNA TGTGCCAGCAGCTTGCTAACTACTAGCTCTGGGGCCAACGTCCTGACTTTC. Translation: CASSLLTTSSGANVLTF.

The J gene is TRBJ1-5, the V gene TRBV10-3; D unclear. This CDR3 comprises 11 residues. The V end was cut by 10 bases, the J end by 11 bases, with 15 bases between. The germline CDR1 and CDR2 sequences are ENHRY and SYGVKD. The CDR3 reads CATSGTHAQHF. CDR3 nucleotides: TGTGCCACCTCAGGAACGCACGCCCAGCATTTT.

This clonotype occurred many times. The genes are TRBV10-3 and TRBJ2-7; 9 bases line up with TRBD2. Unmatched junction bases numbered 5, after V lost 3 bases and J lost 2 bases. In germline, CDR1 is ENHRY, CDR2 SYGVKD. The CDR3 spans 15 residues. Here the CDR3 DNA reads TGTGCCATCAGTGAATCGGCGGGGGGGACCTACGAGCAGTACTTC. Protein: CAISESAGGTYEQYF.

In its sample, this clonotype was seen a few times. This chain uses TRBV11-2 with TRBJ2-7, with 11 bases aligning to TRBD1. V lost 5 bases, J lost 4 bases, and 10 bases stayed unmatched. Germline loops: CDR1 SGHAT, CDR2 FQNNGV. This CDR3 spans 16 amino acids. The CDR3 coding sequence is TGTGCCAGCAGCCCTAGTGGGGACAGGGGGAGGTACGAGCAGTACTTC. Protein product: CASSPSGDRGRYEQYF. Looking up the rest from reference TRBV11-2 and TRBJ2-7 gives the full variable domain: EAGVAQSPRYKIIEKRQSVAFWCNPISGHATLYWYQQILGQGPKLLIQFQNNGVVDDSQLPKDRFSAERLKGVDSTLKIQPAKLEDSAVYLCASSPSGDRGRYEQYFGPGTRLTVT.

The genes are TRBV10-2 and TRBJ1-2; D unclear. Trimming cost V 3 bases and J 1 base, with 12 bases left between them. The CDR3 covers 15 residues. The V gene's germline CDR1 is WSHSY and CDR2 SAAADI. CDR3 region: CASSDRQDGNYGYTF. In DNA, the CDR3 is TGCGCCAGCAGTGATAGGCAAGACGGTAACTATGGCTACACCTTC.

This clonotype was picked up a small number of times. The chain carries TRBV6-6 and TRBJ2-7; TRBD2 agrees at 10 bases. The CDR3 loop spans 16 amino acids. V shed 6 bases and J 2 bases; nucleotides not matched to a gene: 10. Germline V lookup: CDR1 MNHNY, CDR2 SVGAGI (reference sequence). The CDR3 DNA reads TGTGCCAGCAGACCTGATACAAGCGGGAGGGCCTACGAGCAGTACTTC. Translating gives CASRPDTSGRAYEQYF.

The CDR3 nucleotides are TGCAGTGTAGACAGGGCTTCGGACGGCGATTATAATTCACCCCTCCACTTT. This codes for CSVDRASDGDYNSPLHF. This rearrangement joins TRBV20-1 to TRBJ1-6, with TRBD1 identical over 7 bases. The V segment lost 7 bases and the J segment 4 bases; nucleotides outside the gene matches: 16. Looked up from germline, CDR1 is DFQATT and CDR2 is SNEGSKA (reference sequence). This CDR3 comprises 17 residues.

The table lists this clonotype with many counts. This chain uses TRBV10-3 with TRBJ1-1; TRBD1 might be the D (6 bases). Looked up from germline, CDR1 is ENHRY and CDR2 is SYGVKD. V was shortened by 8 bases and J by 1 base, with 11 bases between the two germline ends. CDR3 length: 13 amino acids. CDR3 DNA: TGTGCCATCGGGACACCACCGAACACTGAAGCTTTCTTT. The encoded protein is CAIGTPPNTEAFF.

This clonotype was counted only a few times. V usage is TRBV6-6 and J usage is TRBJ2-7; D might be TRBD2 (6 bases). The V gene's germline CDR1 is MNHNY and CDR2 SVGAGI (reference sequence). CDR3 size: 14 residues. Trimming took off 6 bases at V and 3 bases at J, with 15 bases between the two ends. The CDR3 DNA reads TGTGCCAGCAGAACAACCGGGACTTACTACGAGCAGTACTTC. Its protein product is CASRTTGTYYEQYF.

The chain couples TRBV4-1 to TRBJ1-6; D might be TRBD1 (5 bases). Trimming left V 0 bases short and J 0 bases short, with 18 bases between. This CDR3 is 20 amino acids long. The germline CDR1 and CDR2 sequences are MGHRA and YSYEKL. The CDR3 here is CASSQDGGGTASSYNSPLHF. The DNA of the CDR3 is TGCGCCAGCAGCCAAGATGGGGGAGGGACGGCAAGCTCCTATAATTCACCCCTCCACTTT.

About this clonotype: One base away lies a much larger clone, so this may be a sequencing read error. This rearrangement joins TRBV7-9 to TRBJ1-1, with unresolved D. Germline CDR1 SEHNR, CDR2 FQNEAQ (reference sequence). The CDR3 runs to 12 residues. The CDR3 spells CVSSPIDTEAFF. For the CDR3, the DNA is TGTGTCAGCAGCCCCATCGACACTGAAGCTTTCTTT.

The sample holds many counts of this clonotype. The chain carries TRBV15 and TRBJ2-7, with 7 bases aligning to TRBD1. The CDR3 is 15 residues long. V lost 3 bases to trimming and J lost 3 bases; unmatched junction nucleotides: 8. Germline CDR1 is LNHNV and CDR2 is YYDKDF (reference sequence). CDR3 sequence reads: CATSRERDRSYEQYF. The CDR3 region has the DNA TGTGCCACCAGCAGGGAAAGGGACAGAAGCTACGAGCAGTACTTC.

This clonotype was seen a few times. The junction shows a germline mismatch at one end, possibly a read error. The CDR3 DNA reads TGTGCCAGCAAATGGGGCGGCATGAACACTGAAGCTTTCTTT. It yields the protein CASKWGGMNTEAFF. The rearrangement joins TRBV10-2 to TRBJ1-1; D is possibly TRBD1 (5 bases). The CDR3 length is 14 residues. Germline CDR1 reads WSHSY; CDR2 reads SAAADI.

This clonotype was observed a handful of times. This CDR3 reads CASRFMGKGGGQETQYF. Here the CDR3 DNA reads TGTGCCAGCAGATTCATGGGAAAAGGGGGGGGGCAGGAGACCCAGTACTTC. The chain carries TRBV12-3 or TRBV12-4 and TRBJ2-5; tentative D call: TRBD2 (7 bases). Trimming took off 6 bases at V and 5 bases at J, with 25 bases between the two ends. CDR3 size: 17 residues.

The table lists this clonotype with a few counts. The V and J genes are TRBV7-8 and TRBJ1-1; D remains ambiguous. The germline V and J ends were trimmed by 11 bases and 11 bases, with 15 bases remaining between them. This CDR3 has 10 amino acids. CDR1 and CDR2 (germline): SGHVS, FQNEAQ. The CDR3 bases are TGTGCCTGGACCCCTCCTGCGGCTTTCTTT. Translated, it gives CAWTPPAAFF.

The CDR3 nucleotides read TGTGCCGTCCCTTTGCCCCCCTCCTACGAGCAGTACTTC. It specifies CAVPLPPSYEQYF. V gene TRBV7-2 combines with J gene TRBJ2-7, with D hard to call. CDR1 and CDR2 (germline): SGHTA, FQGNSA. This CDR3 has 13 amino acids. Trimming removed 11 bases from V and 0 bases from J, with 14 bases in between. Together with reference TRBV7-2 and TRBJ2-7, the CDR3 gives the full variable domain: GAGVSQSPSNKVTEKGKDVELRCDPISGHTALYWYRQSLGQGLEFLIYFQGNSAPDKSGLPSDRFSAERTGGSVSTLTIQRTQQEDSAVYLCAVPLPPSYEQYFGPGTRLTVT.

V gene TRBV7-8 combines with J gene TRBJ1-2; TRBD1 matches at 7 bases. CDR3 size: 14 residues. CDR1 and CDR2 (germline): SGHVS, FQNEAQ. J was trimmed by 4 bases and V by 3 bases; bases with no gene match: 5. The CDR3 spells CASSFQGGGYGYTF. Written as DNA, the CDR3 is TGTGCCAGCAGCTTTCAGGGGGGGGGCTATGGCTACACCTTC.

The genes are TRBV7-2 and TRBJ1-5, with D possibly matching TRBD1 (5 bases). The V and J ends lost 5 bases and 7 bases respectively, with 18 bases between them. The CDR3 has 15 amino acids. Germline V gene data show CDR1 as SGHTA and CDR2 as FQGNSA. The CDR3 region has the DNA TGTGCCAGCAGCACTCCGGGACCGACTCTGCAGCCCCAGCATTTT. Translated, it gives CASSTPGPTLQPQHF.

This clonotype showed up many times. V and J are TRBV7-2 and TRBJ1-2, with D maybe TRBD1 (5 bases). CDR1 is SGHTA and CDR2 is FQGNSA in the germline V gene. The CDR3 is 15 residues long. The V end was cut by 5 bases, the J end by 1 base, with 14 bases between. CDR3 nucleotides: TGTGCCAGCAGCATTGACAGCACTATTAACTATGGCTACACCTTC. This gives the protein CASSIDSTINYGYTF.

The J gene is TRBJ2-7, the V gene TRBV4-1; 9 nucleotides agree with TRBD2. This CDR3 has 19 residues. Looked up from germline, CDR1 is MGHRA and CDR2 is YSYEKL. J lost 5 bases, V lost 3 bases, and 20 bases had no gene match. CDR3 DNA: TGCGCCAGCAGCCATGACGGGACTAGCAGCTTACCCATGCTTGACGAGCAGTACTTC. It specifies CASSHDGTSSLPMLDEQYF.